This TCR beta chain was identified during a study of cytomegalovirus exposure and HLA in healthy donors. Primers: 60 Vbeta forward and 13 Jbeta reverse. In the original processing: An analysis that came later counted some 80 million unique TCR beta chains, roughly 11 million shared. Data came from immunoSEQ multiplex PCR; TCRdb stores just in-frame clones and leaves some out. Clonal size and the V and J genes are those of that table, whereas D and trimming came from the DNA. This table holds some 80,000 clones, around 81% found once. The CDR3 has 15 amino acids. V was shortened by 3 bases and J by 1 base, with 10 bases between the two germline ends. Germline CDR1 is MNHNS and CDR2 is SASEGT. The study's findings and limits: Accurate HLA-A and HLA-B prediction from TCR beta sequences was reported for most subjects. Most observed TCR sequences were rare, whereas some public TCRs were detected in many donors.

With respect to this clone: Antigen specificity is unknown.

The TCR comes from a man in his forties in good health and CMV-seronegative. The J gene is TRBJ2-1, the V gene TRBV6-1; maybe TRBD2 (6 bases). Input material: PBMCs. The CDR3 nucleotides are TGTGCCAGCAGTGAGGGGCGGGGTTCCTACAATGAGCAGTTCTTC. Its translation: CASSEGRGSYNEQFF.